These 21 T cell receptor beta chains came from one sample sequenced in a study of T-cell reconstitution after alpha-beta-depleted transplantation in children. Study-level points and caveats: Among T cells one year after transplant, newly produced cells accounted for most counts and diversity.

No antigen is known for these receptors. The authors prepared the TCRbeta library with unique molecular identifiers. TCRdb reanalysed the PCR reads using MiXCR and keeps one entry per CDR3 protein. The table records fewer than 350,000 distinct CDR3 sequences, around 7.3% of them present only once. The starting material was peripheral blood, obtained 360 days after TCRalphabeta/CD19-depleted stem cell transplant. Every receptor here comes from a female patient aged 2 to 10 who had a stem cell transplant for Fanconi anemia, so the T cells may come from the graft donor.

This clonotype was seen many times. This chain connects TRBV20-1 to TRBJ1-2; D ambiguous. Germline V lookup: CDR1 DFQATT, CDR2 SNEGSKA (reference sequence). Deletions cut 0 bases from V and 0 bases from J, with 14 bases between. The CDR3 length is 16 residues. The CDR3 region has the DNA TGCAGTGCTAGAGATCTCGGGAAAGGACCTAACTATGGCTACACCTTC. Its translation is CSARDLGKGPNYGYTF.

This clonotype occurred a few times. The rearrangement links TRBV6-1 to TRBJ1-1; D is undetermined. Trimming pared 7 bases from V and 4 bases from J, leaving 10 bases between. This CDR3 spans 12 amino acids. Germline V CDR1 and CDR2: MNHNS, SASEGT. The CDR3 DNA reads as TGTGCCAGCATACGGCAGATCACTGAAGCTTTCTTT. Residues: CASIRQITEAFF.

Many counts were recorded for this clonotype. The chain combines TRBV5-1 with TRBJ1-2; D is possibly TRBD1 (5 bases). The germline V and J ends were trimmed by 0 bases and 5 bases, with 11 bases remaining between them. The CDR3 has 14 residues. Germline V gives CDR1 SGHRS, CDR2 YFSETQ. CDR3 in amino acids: CASSLAGPGYGYTF. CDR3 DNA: TGCGCCAGCAGCTTGGCGGGGCCTGGATATGGCTACACCTTC.

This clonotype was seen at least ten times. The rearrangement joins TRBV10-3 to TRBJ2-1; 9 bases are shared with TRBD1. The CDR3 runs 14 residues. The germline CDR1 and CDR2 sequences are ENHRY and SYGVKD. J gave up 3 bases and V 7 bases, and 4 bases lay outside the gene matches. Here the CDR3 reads CAIKRTGDYNEQFF. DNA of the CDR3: TGTGCCATCAAGAGGACAGGGGACTACAATGAGCAGTTCTTC.

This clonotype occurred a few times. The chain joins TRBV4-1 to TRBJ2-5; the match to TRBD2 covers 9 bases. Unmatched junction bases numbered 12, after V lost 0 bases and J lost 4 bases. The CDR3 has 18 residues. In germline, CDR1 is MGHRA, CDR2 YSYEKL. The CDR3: CASSQDWRGGFKRETQYF. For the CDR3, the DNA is TGCGCCAGCAGCCAAGATTGGCGGGGGGGCTTCAAGAGAGAGACCCAGTACTTC.

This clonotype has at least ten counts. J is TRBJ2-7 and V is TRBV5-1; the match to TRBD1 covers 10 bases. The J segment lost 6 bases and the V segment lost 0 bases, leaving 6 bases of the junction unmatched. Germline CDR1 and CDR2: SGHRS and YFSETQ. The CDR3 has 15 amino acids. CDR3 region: CASSLGRDRGGEQYF. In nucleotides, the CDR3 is TGCGCCAGCAGCTTGGGCCGGGACAGGGGCGGCGAGCAGTACTTC.

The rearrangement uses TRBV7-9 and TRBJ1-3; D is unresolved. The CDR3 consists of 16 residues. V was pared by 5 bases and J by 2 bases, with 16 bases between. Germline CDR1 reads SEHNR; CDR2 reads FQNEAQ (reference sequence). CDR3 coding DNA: TGTGCCAGCAGCCCGATCGGACCTTCGGCTGGAAACACCATATATTTT. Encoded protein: CASSPIGPSAGNTIYF.

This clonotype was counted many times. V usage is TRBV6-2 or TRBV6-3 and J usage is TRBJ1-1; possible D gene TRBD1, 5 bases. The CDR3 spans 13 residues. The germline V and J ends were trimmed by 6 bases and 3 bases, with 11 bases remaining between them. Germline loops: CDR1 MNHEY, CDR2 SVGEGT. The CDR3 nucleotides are TGTGCCAGCAGCCGGGGGAAGGACACTGAAGCTTTCTTT. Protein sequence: CASSRGKDTEAFF.

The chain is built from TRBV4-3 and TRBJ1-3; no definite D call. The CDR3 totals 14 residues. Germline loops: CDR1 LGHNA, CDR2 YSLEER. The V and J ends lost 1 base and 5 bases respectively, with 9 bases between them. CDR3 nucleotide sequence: TGCGCCAGCAGCCAAGCGGCCCAGAGAAACACCATATATTTT. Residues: CASSQAAQRNTIYF.

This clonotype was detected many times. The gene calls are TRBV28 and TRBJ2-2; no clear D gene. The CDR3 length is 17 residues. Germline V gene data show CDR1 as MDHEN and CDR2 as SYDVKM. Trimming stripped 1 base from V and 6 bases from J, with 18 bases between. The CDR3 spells CASSLLGSPKSPGELFF. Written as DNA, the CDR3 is TGTGCCAGCAGTTTATTGGGGTCCCCTAAGAGCCCCGGGGAGCTGTTTTTT. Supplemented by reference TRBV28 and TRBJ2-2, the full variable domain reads DVKVTQSSRYLVKRTGEKVFLECVQDMDHENMFWYRQDPGLGLRLIYFSYDVKMKEKGDIPEGYSVSREKKERFSLILESASTNQTSMYLCASSLLGSPKSPGELFFGEGSRLTVL.

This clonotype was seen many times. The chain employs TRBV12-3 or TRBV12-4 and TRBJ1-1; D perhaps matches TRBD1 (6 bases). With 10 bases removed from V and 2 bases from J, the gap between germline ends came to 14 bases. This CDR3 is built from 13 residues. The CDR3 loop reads CATDSNGNTEAFF. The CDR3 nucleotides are TGTGCCACGGACAGCAACGGTAACACTGAAGCTTTCTTT.

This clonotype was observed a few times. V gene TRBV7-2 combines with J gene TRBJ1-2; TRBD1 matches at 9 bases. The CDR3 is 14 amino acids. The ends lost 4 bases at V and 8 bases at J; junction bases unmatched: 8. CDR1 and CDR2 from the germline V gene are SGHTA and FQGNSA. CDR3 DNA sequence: TGTGCCAGCAGCTCCGGGACAGGGTCCATCGGCTACACCTTC. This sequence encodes CASSSGTGSIGYTF.

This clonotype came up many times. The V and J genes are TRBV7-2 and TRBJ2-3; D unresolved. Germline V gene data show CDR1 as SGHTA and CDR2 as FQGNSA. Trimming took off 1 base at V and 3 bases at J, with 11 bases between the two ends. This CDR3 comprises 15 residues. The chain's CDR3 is CASSLVSGNTDTQYF. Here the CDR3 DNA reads TGTGCCAGCAGCTTAGTTTCTGGGAATACAGATACGCAGTATTTT.

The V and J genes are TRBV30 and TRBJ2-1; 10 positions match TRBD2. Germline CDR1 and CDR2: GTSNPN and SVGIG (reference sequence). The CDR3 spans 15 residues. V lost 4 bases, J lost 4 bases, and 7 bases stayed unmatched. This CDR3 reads CAWTFSTSGYNEQFF. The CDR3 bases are TGTGCCTGGACCTTCTCGACTAGCGGGTACAATGAGCAGTTCTTC. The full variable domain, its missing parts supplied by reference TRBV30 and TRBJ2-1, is SQTIHQWPATLVQPVGSPLSLECTVEGTSNPNLYWYRQAAGRGLQLLFYSVGIGQISSEVPQNLSASRPQDRQFILSSKKLLLSDSGFYLCAWTFSTSGYNEQFFGPGTRLTVL.

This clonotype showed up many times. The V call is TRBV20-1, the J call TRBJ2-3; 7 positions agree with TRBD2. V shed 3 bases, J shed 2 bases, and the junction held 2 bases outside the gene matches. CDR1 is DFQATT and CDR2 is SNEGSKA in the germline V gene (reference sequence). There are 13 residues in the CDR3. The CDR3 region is CSARGTNTDTQYF. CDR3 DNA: TGCAGTGCTAGGGGGACTAACACAGATACGCAGTATTTT.

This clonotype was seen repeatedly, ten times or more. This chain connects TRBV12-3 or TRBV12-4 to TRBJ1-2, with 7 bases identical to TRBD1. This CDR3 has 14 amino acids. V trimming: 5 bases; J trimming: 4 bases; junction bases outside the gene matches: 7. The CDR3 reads CASSHTGVVYGYTF. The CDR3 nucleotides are TGTGCCAGCAGTCATACAGGGGTTGTCTATGGCTACACCTTC.

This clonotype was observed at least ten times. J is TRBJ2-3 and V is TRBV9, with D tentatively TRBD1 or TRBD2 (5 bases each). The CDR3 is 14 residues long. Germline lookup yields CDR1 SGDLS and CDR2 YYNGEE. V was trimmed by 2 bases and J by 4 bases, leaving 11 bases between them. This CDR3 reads CASSVGSGPDTQYF. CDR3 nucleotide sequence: TGTGCCAGCAGCGTGGGATCGGGGCCAGATACGCAGTATTTT.

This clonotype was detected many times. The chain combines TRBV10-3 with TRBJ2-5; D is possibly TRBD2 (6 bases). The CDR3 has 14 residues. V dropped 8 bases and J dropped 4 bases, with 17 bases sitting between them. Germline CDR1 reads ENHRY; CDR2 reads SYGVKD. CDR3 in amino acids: CAILPLGGGETQYF. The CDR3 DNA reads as TGTGCCATCCTCCCCCTCGGGGGAGGAGAGACCCAGTACTTC.

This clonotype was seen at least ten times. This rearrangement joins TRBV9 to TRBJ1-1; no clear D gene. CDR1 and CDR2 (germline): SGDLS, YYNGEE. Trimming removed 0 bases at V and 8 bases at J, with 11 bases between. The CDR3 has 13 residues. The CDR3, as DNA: TGTGCCAGCAGCGTAGTAGGGAGTGGGGAAGCTTTCTTT. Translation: CASSVVGSGEAFF.

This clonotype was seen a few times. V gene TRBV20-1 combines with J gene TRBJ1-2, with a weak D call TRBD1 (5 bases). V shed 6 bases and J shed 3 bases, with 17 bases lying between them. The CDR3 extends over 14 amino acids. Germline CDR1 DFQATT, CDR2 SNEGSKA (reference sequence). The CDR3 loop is CSAPSLGGDYGYTF. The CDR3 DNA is TGCAGTGCACCCTCCCTTGGGGGAGACTATGGCTACACCTTC.

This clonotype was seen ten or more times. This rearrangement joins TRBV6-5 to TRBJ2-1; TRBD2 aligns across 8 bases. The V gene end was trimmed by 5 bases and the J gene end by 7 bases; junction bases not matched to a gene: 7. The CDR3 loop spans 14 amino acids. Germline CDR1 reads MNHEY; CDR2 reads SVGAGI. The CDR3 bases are TGTGCCAGCAGTAGCACGGGGGGGCCTAATGAGCAGTTCTTC. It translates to CASSSTGGPNEQFF.